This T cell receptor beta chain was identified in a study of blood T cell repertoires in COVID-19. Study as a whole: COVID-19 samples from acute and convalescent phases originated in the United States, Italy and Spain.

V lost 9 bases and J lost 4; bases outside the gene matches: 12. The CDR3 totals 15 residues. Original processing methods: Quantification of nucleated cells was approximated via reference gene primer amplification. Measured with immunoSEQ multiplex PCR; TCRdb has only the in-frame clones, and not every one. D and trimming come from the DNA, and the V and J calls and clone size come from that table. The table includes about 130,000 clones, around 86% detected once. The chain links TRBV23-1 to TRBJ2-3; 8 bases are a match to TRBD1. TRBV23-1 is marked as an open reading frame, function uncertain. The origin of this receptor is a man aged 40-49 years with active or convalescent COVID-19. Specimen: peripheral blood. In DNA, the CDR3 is TGCGCCAGAACTTACACGGACAGGGTGGCAGATACGCAGTATTTT. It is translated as CARTYTDRVADTQYF.